This T cell receptor beta chain was sequenced during a study of T-cell reconstitution after alpha-beta-depleted transplantation in children. Study-level findings and limits: Reports say that about two months after transplant, the alpha-beta T cells came out of several hundred graft clones that had expanded.

CDR1 is LGHDT, CDR2 YNNKEL, per germline (reference sequence). The V end lost 7 bases, the J end lost 2 bases, and 15 bases lay between the germline ends. This CDR3 comprises 14 residues. A remark on this clonotype: Antigen unknown. A much bigger clone sits one base away, suggesting this may be a read error.

Unique molecular identifiers featured in how the TCRbeta library was prepared. TCRdb analysed the PCR reads with MiXCR anew, one entry per CDR3 protein. Among 250,000 to 300,000 distinct CDR3 sequences listed, around 9.1% were seen once. The rearrangement links TRBV3-1 to TRBJ2-7, with D possibly TRBD2 on 5 matching bases. The TCR originated in a boy younger than two with acute myeloid leukemia, due to receive a stem cell transplant. The source was PBMCs, collected before TCRalphabeta/CD19-depleted stem cell transplant. This CDR3 is CASTLGVRTYEQYF. In DNA, the CDR3 is TGTGCCAGCACCCTCGGGGTTCGAACCTACGAGCAGTACTTC.